One sample yielded the 13 T cell receptor beta chains listed below, sequenced in a study of blood T cell repertoires in COVID-19. Generated by immunoSEQ multiplex PCR, the TCRdb table keeps only in-frame clones and is missing some. The sample includes 250,000 to 350,000 clones, around 90% of them seen just once. The sample was PBMCs or T cells enriched from blood (not recorded which). The receptors were sampled from a woman between 18 and 30 years old with acute COVID-19.

As concerns this clone: Other DNA variants within this sample encode the same CDR3. The chain recombines TRBV9 with TRBJ2-3; 8 nucleotides line up with TRBD2. The junction had 8 bases not matched to a gene; V was cut back by 0 bases and J by 2 bases. The CDR3 sequence is 17 residues long. Germline CDR1 and CDR2: SGDLS and YYNGEE. The CDR3, as DNA: TGTGCCAGCAGCGTAGGGGGAACTAGCGGATACACAGATACGCAGTATTTT. Amino acid sequence: CASSVGGTSGYTDTQYF.

The chain recombines TRBV9 with TRBJ2-1, with TRBD2 matching 13 bases. V shed 0 bases, J shed 6 bases, and the junction held 3 bases outside the gene matches. Looked up from germline, CDR1 is SGDLS and CDR2 is YYNGEE. This CDR3 is built from 16 residues. CDR3 residues: CASSVGTSGSGNEQFF. CDR3 bases: TGTGCCAGCAGCGTAGGGACTAGCGGGAGCGGCAATGAGCAGTTCTTC. The full variable domain, its missing parts supplied by reference TRBV9 and TRBJ2-1, is DSGVTQTPKHLITATGQRVTLRCSPRSGDLSVYWYQQSLDQGLQFLIQYYNGEERAKGNILERFSAQQFPDLHSELNLSSLELGDSALYFCASSVGTSGSGNEQFFGPGTRLTVL.

The gene calls are TRBV12-3 or TRBV12-4 and TRBJ2-3; D gene ambiguous. This CDR3 contains 13 residues. Trimming pared 8 bases from V and 0 bases from J, leaving 9 bases between. The CDR3 region has the DNA TGTGCCAGCGCTGACTCGAGCACAGATACGCAGTATTTT. Translation gives CASADSSTDTQYF.

This clone was detected a few times. This chain uses TRBV27 with TRBJ2-1, with 7 bases identical to TRBD1. CDR1 is MNHEY and CDR2 is SMNVEV in the germline V gene (reference sequence). The J segment lost 4 bases and the V segment lost 5 bases, leaving 8 bases of the junction unmatched. The CDR3 loop spans 15 amino acids. The CDR3 region has the DNA TGTGCCAGCAGTACCCGGACAGGATCGTACAATGAGCAGTTCTTC. It yields the protein CASSTRTGSYNEQFF.

V gene TRBV27 combines with J gene TRBJ2-7; the match to TRBD1 covers 9 bases. This CDR3 has 16 residues. Losses at the gene ends were 2 bases for V and 4 bases for J; bases not matched to a gene: 9. CDR1 and CDR2 from the germline V gene are MNHEY and SMNVEV (reference sequence). Here the CDR3 reads CASSLGLRDRDYEQYF. The DNA for the CDR3 is TGTGCCAGCAGTTTAGGTCTCCGGGACAGGGATTACGAGCAGTACTTC.

V usage is TRBV18 and J usage is TRBJ2-7; D call uncertain. Germline V gene data show CDR1 as KGHSH and CDR2 as LQKENI. This CDR3 region has 13 residues. Trimming removed 5 bases from V and 3 bases from J, with 11 bases in between. The CDR3 DNA reads TGTGCCAGCTCAGTACTCGAAATCTACGAGCAGTACTTC. As protein: CASSVLEIYEQYF.

This clone was counted a single time. This rearrangement joins TRBV11-3 to TRBJ2-7; D is ambiguous. V was shortened by 8 bases and J by 3 bases, with 11 bases between the two germline ends. CDR1 SGHNT and CDR2 YENEEA come from the germline V gene. This CDR3 has 12 residues. The CDR3 here is CASGQLSYEQYF. For the CDR3, the DNA is TGTGCCAGCGGGCAGTTAAGCTACGAGCAGTACTTC. Supplemented by reference TRBV11-3 and TRBJ2-7, the full variable domain reads EAGVVQSPRYKIIEKKQPVAFWCNPISGHNTLYWYLQNLGQGPELLIRYENEEAVDDSQLPKDRFSAERLKGVDSTLKIQPAELGDSAVYLCASGQLSYEQYFGPGTRLTVT.

This clone has a single count. The CDR3 loop reads CASGPRGSSDTQYF. DNA of the CDR3: TGTGCCAGCGGCCCTCGCGGGAGTTCAGATACGCAGTATTTT. The J gene is TRBJ2-3, the V gene TRBV28; 7 bases are a match to TRBD2. Trimming cost V 8 bases and J 4 bases; bases outside gene matches: 9. The germline CDR1 and CDR2 sequences are MDHEN and SYDVKM. This CDR3 spans 14 amino acids.

The V gene is TRBV6-6, the J gene TRBJ1-4; TRBD1 is a possible D gene (5 bases). V was pared by 8 bases and J by 4 bases, with 14 bases between. This CDR3 has 14 amino acids. In germline, CDR1 is MNHNY, CDR2 SVGAGI (reference sequence). Here the CDR3 reads CASGAVSNNEKLFF. The CDR3 DNA sequence: TGTGCCAGCGGGGCCGTGAGTAATAATGAAAAACTGTTTTTT.

Only one count was recorded for this clone. V gene TRBV7-9 combines with J gene TRBJ1-2, with 8 bases fitting TRBD1. The CDR3 has 15 residues. Germline CDR1 and CDR2: SEHNR and FQNEAQ (reference sequence). V gave up 1 base and J gave up 0 bases; unmatched junction bases: 1. The DNA for the CDR3 is TGTGCCAGCAGCTTAGTACAGGGGGCTAACTATGGCTACACCTTC. This translates into CASSLVQGANYGYTF. Supplemented by reference TRBV7-9 and TRBJ1-2, the full variable domain reads DTGVSQNPRHKITKRGQNVTFRCDPISEHNRLYWYRQTLGQGPEFLTYFQNEAQLEKSRLLSDRFSAERPKGSFSTLEIQRTEQGDSAMYLCASSLVQGANYGYTFGSGTRLTVV.

This rearrangement joins TRBV12-3 or TRBV12-4 to TRBJ1-2; D is uncertain. The CDR3 has 12 amino acids. The ends were cut back, 7 bases at V and 4 bases at J, with 10 bases in the middle. CDR3 protein: CASTLGSYGYTF. For the CDR3, the DNA is TGTGCCAGCACCCTGGGCTCCTATGGCTACACCTTC.

The chain couples TRBV5-1 to TRBJ2-1; 14 bases align to TRBD2. The J segment lost 4 bases and the V segment lost 8 bases, leaving 5 bases of the junction unmatched. Germline assignment: CDR1 SGHRS and CDR2 YFSETQ. The CDR3 consists of 15 residues. CDR3 residues: CASRLAGGPYNEQFF. The CDR3 DNA sequence: TGCGCCAGTCGACTAGCGGGAGGGCCTTACAATGAGCAGTTCTTC.

This chain uses TRBV7-9 with TRBJ2-7, with 13 bases that match TRBD2. V lost 0 bases, J lost 2 bases, and 1 base stayed unmatched. The CDR3 has 16 amino acids. Germline V gene lookup returns CDR1 SEHNR and CDR2 FQNEAQ (reference sequence). The CDR3 DNA sequence: TGTGCCAGCAGCTTAGCCGGACTAGCGGGGGCCTACGAGCAGTACTTC. Translation: CASSLAGLAGAYEQYF.